The clone carrying this TCR beta chain was recorded once. CDR1 and CDR2 (germline): MDHEN, SYDVKM. The length of the CDR3 is 18 residues. The V gene end was trimmed by 5 bases and the J gene end by 3 bases; junction bases not matched to a gene: 15. The data are from a study of blood T cell repertoires in COVID-19. Background on the study: The origin of the acute and convalescent COVID-19 samples was the United States, Italy and Spain. T cells, B-cell-depleted T cells, or PBMCs provided the cDNA or gDNA that served as material.

Original processing notes: Reference gene primer amplification yielded estimated nucleated cell counts. Clones were read by immunoSEQ multiplex PCR, and TCRdb kept only the in-frame ones, dropping some. The V and J calls and the clone size are those of that table, but D and trimming were determined from the DNA. The top ten clones hold approximately 61% of a sample with almost 45,000 clones, approximately 80% of them seen once. The chain uses TRBV28 and TRBJ1-5; 8 bases fit TRBD1. The sample was peripheral blood. The sequence derives from an elderly man with acute or convalescent COVID-19. The CDR3 is CASSAPHLGTGDNQPQHF. The DNA for the CDR3 is TGTGCCAGCAGTGCCCCACATCTAGGGACAGGAGACAATCAGCCCCAGCATTTT.